This TCR beta chain was retrieved from a study of T-cell memory formation after mild COVID-19. Study outcomes and limitations: CD4+ bias marked clones expanding day 15 to 37, unlike balanced contracting clones.

Of note for this clonotype: Its antigen is not known.

TCRdb reprocessed the 5' RACE reads via MiXCR and lists one record per CDR3 protein. The data show some 330,000 distinct CDR3 sequences, 20% to 25% seen once. CDR3 length equals 11 residues. V was shortened by 7 bases and J by 8 bases, with 12 bases between the two germline ends. Germline V gives CDR1 SQVTM, CDR2 ANQGSEA. The chain carries TRBV29-1 and TRBJ1-5; D possibly corresponds to TRBD1 (5 bases). The sequenced sample was PBMCs or a T cell subset sorted from them (not recorded which). The receptor was isolated from an adult woman who had mild COVID-19 (a few samples of this study predate the infection). Cell type and time point are not known. The CDR3 DNA is TGCAGCGCCGCAGGGCCAGAGCCCCAGCATTTT. This gives the protein CSAAGPEPQHF.